Following are 16 T cell receptor beta chains from one sample sequenced in a study of T cell responses to AZD1222 COVID-19 vaccine. Clones were sequenced by immunoSEQ multiplex PCR, and TCRdb holds only the in-frame ones, with some missing. The repertoire holds 190,000 or so clones, with 80% to 95% as singletons. The input for sequencing was peripheral blood, taken 28 days after the second AZD1222 dose. The receptor source for this set is an adult who received the AZD1222 COVID-19 vaccine.

The V gene is TRBV6-2 or TRBV6-3, the J gene TRBJ2-1; 9 nucleotides match TRBD2. From germline, CDR1 is MNHEY and CDR2 SVGEGT. This CDR3 region has 17 residues. V lost 0 bases to trimming and J lost 6 bases; unmatched junction nucleotides: 9. In DNA, the CDR3 is TGTGCCAGCAGTTACTCGGGGCGCGGGAGGGTTGGCAATGAGCAGTTCTTC. Protein: CASSYSGRGRVGNEQFF.

The chain links TRBV3-1 (or the pseudogene TRBV3-2) to TRBJ2-2, with D possibly being TRBD1 (5 bases). Germline-derived CDR1 and CDR2 are LGHDT and YNNKEL (reference sequence). The length of the CDR3 is 16 residues. Trimming stripped 2 bases from V and 2 bases from J, with 12 bases between. DNA for the CDR3: TGTGCCAGCAGCCAAATGACAGCTAGAAACACCGGGGAGCTGTTTTTT. It is translated as CASSQMTARNTGELFF.

The chain combines TRBV11-3 with TRBJ1-4; D ambiguous. V was shortened by 5 bases and J by 0 bases, with 10 bases between the two germline ends. This CDR3 has 15 residues. In germline, CDR1 is SGHNT, CDR2 YENEEA. CDR3 nucleotide sequence: TGTGCCAGCAGCATGGACGGCGCAACTAATGAAAAACTGTTTTTT. This sequence encodes CASSMDGATNEKLFF.

This chain connects TRBV12-3 or TRBV12-4 to TRBJ1-1; D not resolved. The CDR3 has 11 amino acids. V was pared by 6 bases and J by 6 bases, with 8 bases between. CDR3 nucleotide sequence: TGTGCCAGCAGCGGGGTCTCTGAAGCTTTCTTT. Translation: CASSGVSEAFF.

V usage is TRBV6-5 and J usage is TRBJ1-4; TRBD1 agrees at 8 bases. V was pared by 6 bases and J by 4 bases, with 4 bases of the junction left unmatched. The germline gives CDR1 MNHEY, CDR2 SVGAGI. The CDR3 consists of 14 residues. CDR3 nucleotide sequence: TGTGCCAGCAGCCTCGGACAGGGTAATGAAAAACTGTTTTTT. Its translation: CASSLGQGNEKLFF.

This clone appeared a single time. The V gene is TRBV5-8, the J gene TRBJ1-2; 7 nucleotides agree with TRBD1. This CDR3 has 13 residues. The germline V gene encodes CDR1 SGHTS and CDR2 YDEGEE. The V segment lost 4 bases and the J segment 2 bases; nucleotides outside the gene matches: 2. The CDR3 protein is CASSMTGNYGYTF. The CDR3 DNA reads TGTGCCAGCAGCATGACAGGGAACTATGGCTACACCTTC.

This chain uses TRBV6-5 with TRBJ2-4, with a possible D match to TRBD1 (6 bases). CDR1 and CDR2 from the germline V gene are MNHEY and SVGAGI. V lost 4 bases, J lost 3 bases, and 13 bases lay in between. CDR3 size: 15 residues. CDR3 loop: CASSSQGFGKNIQYF. The CDR3 nucleotides are TGTGCCAGCAGTTCTCAGGGGTTTGGCAAAAACATTCAGTACTTC.

The chain carries TRBV7-2 and TRBJ1-6; D is possibly TRBD1 (5 bases). Germline V CDR1 and CDR2: SGHTA, FQGNSA. V was cut by 5 bases and J by 14 bases, with 16 bases left in between. The CDR3 consists of 13 residues. CDR3 bases: TGTGCCAGCAGCACTCTAGGGGTCCGGGCCCTCCACTTT. Protein product: CASSTLGVRALHF. The full variable domain, its missing parts supplied by reference TRBV7-2 and TRBJ1-6, is GAGVSQSPSNKVTEKGKDVELRCDPISGHTALYWYRQSLGQGLEFLIYFQGNSAPDKSGLPSDRFSAERTGGSVSTLTIQRTQQEDSAVYLCASSTLGVRALHFGNGTRLTVT.

This chain joins TRBV7-8 and TRBJ1-5, with D uncertain. In germline, CDR1 is SGHVS, CDR2 FQNEAQ. CDR3 length: 15 amino acids. Trimming took 1 base from V and 4 from J, leaving 11 bases between them. In DNA, the CDR3 is TGTGCCAGCAGCTTAGTTAGGGCCCCGAATCAGCCCCAGCATTTT. Translation: CASSLVRAPNQPQHF.

CDR3 bases: TGTGCCAGCAGCCGGACTAGCTTCTACGAGCAGTACTTC. It yields the protein CASSRTSFYEQYF. The chain combines TRBV3-1 (or the pseudogene TRBV3-2) with TRBJ2-7; 8 bases line up with TRBD2. Trimming at V came to 4 bases and at J to 3 bases, leaving 2 bases not matched to a gene. This CDR3 has 13 amino acids. Looked up from germline, CDR1 is LGHDT and CDR2 is YNNKEL (reference sequence).

This clone was recorded once. This chain connects TRBV6-4 to TRBJ2-2; 10 nucleotides line up with TRBD2. The V gene end was trimmed by 4 bases and the J gene end by 5 bases; junction bases not matched to a gene: 4. The germline CDR1 and CDR2 sequences are MRHNA and SNTAGT. CDR3 length equals 15 residues. For the CDR3, the DNA is TGTGCCAGCAGTGTCTCTAGCGGGAGAACCGGGGAGCTGTTTTTT. It is translated as CASSVSSGRTGELFF.

The genes are TRBV7-8 and TRBJ2-1, with TRBD2 matching over 8 bases. With 5 bases clipped from V and 7 bases from J, the junction kept 10 bases outside the gene matches. Germline assignment: CDR1 SGHVS and CDR2 FQNEAQ. The CDR3 consists of 15 residues. The CDR3 sequence is CASSPPRTSPNEQFF. The CDR3 coding sequence is TGTGCCAGCAGCCCCCCGAGGACTAGCCCTAATGAGCAGTTCTTC.

This sequence joins TRBV29-1 and TRBJ2-2, with D possibly called TRBD1 or TRBD2 (5 bases each). The CDR3 length is 12 residues. Germline CDR1 reads SQVTM; CDR2 reads ANQGSEA. The V end lost 7 bases, the J end lost 4 bases, and 10 bases lay between the germline ends. CDR3 protein: CSASGTTGELFF. The DNA for the CDR3 is TGCAGCGCTTCAGGGACCACCGGGGAGCTGTTTTTT.

This clone was seen a single time. This rearrangement joins TRBV9 to TRBJ2-2; D not certain. The length of the CDR3 is 16 residues. V was cut by 4 bases and J by 1 base, with 14 bases left in between. The germline CDR1 and CDR2 sequences are SGDLS and YYNGEE. The CDR3 sequence is CASSPREPGNTGELFF. CDR3 sequence (DNA): TGTGCCAGCAGCCCCCGAGAGCCCGGGAACACCGGGGAGCTGTTTTTT.

V and J are TRBV18 and TRBJ2-5; D is undetermined. This CDR3 is built from 13 residues. CDR1 is KGHSH and CDR2 is LQKENI in the germline V gene. Trimming cost V 1 base and J 2 bases, with 5 bases left between them. The CDR3 DNA is TGTGCCAGCTCACCACGGCGGCAAGAGACCCAGTACTTC. This sequence encodes CASSPRRQETQYF. Looking up the rest from reference TRBV18 and TRBJ2-5 gives the full variable domain: NAGVMQNPRHLVRRRGQEARLRCSPMKGHSHVYWYRQLPEEGLKFMVYLQKENIIDESGMPKERFSAEFPKEGPSILRIQQVVRGDSAAYFCASSPRRQETQYFGPGTRLLVL.

The chain couples TRBV28 to TRBJ1-2; perhaps TRBD1 as D (5 bases). This CDR3 is 17 amino acids long. Germline-derived CDR1 and CDR2 are MDHEN and SYDVKM. With 0 bases removed from V and 2 bases from J, the gap between germline ends came to 16 bases. In DNA form, the CDR3 reads TGTGCCAGCAGTTTATGGGGGACTACCCCCCCCAACTATGGCTACACCTTC. Protein sequence: CASSLWGTTPPNYGYTF.